This TCR beta chain was sequenced during a study of CD8+ T cells in alopecia areata. CD4+ cells obtained from about five patients were subjected to sorting into CD25+CD127- cells. Lesional scalp punch biopsies and peripheral blood came from alopecia areata patients. From PBMCs, CD4+ and CD8+ T cells were sorted. Germline CDR1 and CDR2: KGHSH and LQKENI. The CDR3 is 18 residues long. V lost 3 bases to trimming and J lost 0 bases; unmatched junction nucleotides: 12. This clone was seen more than once but under ten times. In each case, RNA was isolated and then reverse transcribed into cDNA as the sequencing template. Produced via immunoSEQ multiplex PCR; TCRdb's table is partial and in-frame only. The table records 35,000 or so clones, under 65% of them present only once.

Sequencing used CD4+ Tregs sorted from blood. The chain uses TRBV18 and TRBJ2-7; 9 bases fit TRBD1. This clonotype originated in a human donor with alopecia areata. In nucleotides, the CDR3 is TGTGCCAGCTCACCGCACCGACCGGGACAGGGCTCCTCCTACGAGCAGTACTTC. Residues: CASSPHRPGQGSSYEQYF.